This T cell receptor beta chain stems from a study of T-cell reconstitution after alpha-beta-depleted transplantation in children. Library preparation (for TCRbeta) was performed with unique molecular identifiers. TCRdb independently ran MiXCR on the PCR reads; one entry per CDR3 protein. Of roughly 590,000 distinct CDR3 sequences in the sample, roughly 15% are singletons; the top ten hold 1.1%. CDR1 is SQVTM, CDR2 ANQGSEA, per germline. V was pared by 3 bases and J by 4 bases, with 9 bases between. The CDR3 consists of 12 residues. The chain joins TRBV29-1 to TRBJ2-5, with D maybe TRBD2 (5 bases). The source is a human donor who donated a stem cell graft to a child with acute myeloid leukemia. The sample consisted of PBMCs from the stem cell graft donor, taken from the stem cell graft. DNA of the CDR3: TGCAGCGTTGAGAGCGGACTAGAGACCCAGTACTTC. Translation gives CSVESGLETQYF.